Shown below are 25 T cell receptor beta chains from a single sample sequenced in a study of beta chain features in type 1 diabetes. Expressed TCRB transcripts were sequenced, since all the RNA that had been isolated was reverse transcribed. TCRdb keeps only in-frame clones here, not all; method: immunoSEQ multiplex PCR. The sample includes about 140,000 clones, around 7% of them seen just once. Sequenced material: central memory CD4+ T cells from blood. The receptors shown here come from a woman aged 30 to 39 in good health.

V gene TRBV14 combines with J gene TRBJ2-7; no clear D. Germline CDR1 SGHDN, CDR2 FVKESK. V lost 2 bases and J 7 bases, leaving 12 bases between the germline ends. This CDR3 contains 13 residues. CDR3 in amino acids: CASSQIRLVEQYF. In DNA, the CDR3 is TGTGCCAGCAGCCAAATTAGATTGGTTGAGCAGTACTTC.

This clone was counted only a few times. The DNA for the CDR3 is TGTGCCAGCAGCCAAATGGGACTAGCGGGAGCCGGGGAGCTGTTTTTT. Translated, it gives CASSQMGLAGAGELFF. The gene calls are TRBV4-2 and TRBJ2-2; 14 nucleotides align to TRBD2. V shed 2 bases, J shed 6 bases, and the junction held 2 bases outside the gene matches. CDR1 and CDR2 (germline): LGHNA, YNFKEQ. CDR3 length equals 16 residues.

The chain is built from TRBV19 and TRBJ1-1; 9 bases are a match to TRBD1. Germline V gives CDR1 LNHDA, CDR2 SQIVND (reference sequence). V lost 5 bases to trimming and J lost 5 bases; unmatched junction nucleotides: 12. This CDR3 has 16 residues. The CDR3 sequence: CASSAGQGMMGTEAFF. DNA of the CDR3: TGTGCCAGTAGTGCGGGACAGGGCATGATGGGGACTGAAGCTTTCTTT.

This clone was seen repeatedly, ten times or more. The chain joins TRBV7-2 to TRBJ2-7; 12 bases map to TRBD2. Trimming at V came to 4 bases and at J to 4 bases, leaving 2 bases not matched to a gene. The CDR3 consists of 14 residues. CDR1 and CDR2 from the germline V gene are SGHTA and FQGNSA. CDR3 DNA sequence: TGTGCCAGCAGCTCGGGACTAGCGGGTTACGAGCAGTACTTC. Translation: CASSSGLAGYEQYF.

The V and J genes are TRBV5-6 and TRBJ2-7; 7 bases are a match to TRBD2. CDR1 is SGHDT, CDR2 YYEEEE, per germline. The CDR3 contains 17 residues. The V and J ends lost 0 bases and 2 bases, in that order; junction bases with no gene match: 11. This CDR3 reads CASSLGPRGTPPYEQYF. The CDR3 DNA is TGTGCCAGCAGCTTGGGCCCGCGGGGGACCCCCCCCTACGAGCAGTACTTC.

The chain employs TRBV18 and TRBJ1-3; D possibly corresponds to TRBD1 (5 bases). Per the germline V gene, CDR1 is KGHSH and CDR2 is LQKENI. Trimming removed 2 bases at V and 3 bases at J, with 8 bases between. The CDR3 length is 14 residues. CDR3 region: CASSPADIGNTIYF. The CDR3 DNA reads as TGTGCCAGCTCACCAGCGGACATTGGAAACACCATATATTTT.

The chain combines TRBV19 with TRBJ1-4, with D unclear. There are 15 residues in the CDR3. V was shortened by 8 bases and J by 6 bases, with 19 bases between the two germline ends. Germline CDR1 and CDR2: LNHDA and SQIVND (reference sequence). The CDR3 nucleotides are TGTGCCAGTGTTCGAGGGCCCTCGGCGGATGAAAAACTGTTTTTT. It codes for CASVRGPSADEKLFF.

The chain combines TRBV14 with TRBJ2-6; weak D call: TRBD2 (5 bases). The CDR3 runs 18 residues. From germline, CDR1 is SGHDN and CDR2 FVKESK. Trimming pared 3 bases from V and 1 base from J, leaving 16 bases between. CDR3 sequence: CASSHLQSGVSGANVLTF. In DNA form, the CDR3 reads TGTGCCAGCAGCCACCTCCAATCCGGGGTATCTGGGGCCAACGTCCTGACTTTC.

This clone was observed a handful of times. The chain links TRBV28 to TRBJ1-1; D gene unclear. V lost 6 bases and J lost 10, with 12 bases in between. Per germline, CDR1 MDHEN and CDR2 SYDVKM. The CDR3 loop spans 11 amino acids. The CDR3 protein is CASSPRRGAFF. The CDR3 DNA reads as TGTGCCAGCAGCCCCCGGAGAGGAGCTTTCTTT.

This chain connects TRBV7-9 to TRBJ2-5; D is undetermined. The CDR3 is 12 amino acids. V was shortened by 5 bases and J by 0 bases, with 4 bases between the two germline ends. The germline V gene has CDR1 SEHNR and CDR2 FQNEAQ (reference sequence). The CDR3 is CASSAYQETQYF. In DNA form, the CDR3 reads TGTGCCAGCAGCGCGTACCAAGAGACCCAGTACTTC.

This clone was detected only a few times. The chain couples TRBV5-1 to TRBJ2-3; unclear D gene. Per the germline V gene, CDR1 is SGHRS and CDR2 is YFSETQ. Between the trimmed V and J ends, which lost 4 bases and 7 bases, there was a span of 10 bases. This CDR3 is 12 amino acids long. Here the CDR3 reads CASSATLNTQYF. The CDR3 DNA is TGCGCCAGCAGCGCCACCCTAAATACGCAGTATTTT. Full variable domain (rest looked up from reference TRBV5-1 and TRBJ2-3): KAGVTQTPRYLIKTRGQQVTLSCSPISGHRSVSWYQQTPGQGLQFLFEYFSETQRNKGNFPGRFSGRQFSNSRSEMNVSTLELGDSALYLCASSATLNTQYFGPGTRLTVL.

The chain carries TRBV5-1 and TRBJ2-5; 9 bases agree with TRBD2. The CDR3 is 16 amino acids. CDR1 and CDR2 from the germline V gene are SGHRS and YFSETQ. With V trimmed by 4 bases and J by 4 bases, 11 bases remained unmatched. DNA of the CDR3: TGCGCCAGCAGCCCGGCCCTAGCGGGGATCGGAGAGACCCAGTACTTC. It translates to CASSPALAGIGETQYF.

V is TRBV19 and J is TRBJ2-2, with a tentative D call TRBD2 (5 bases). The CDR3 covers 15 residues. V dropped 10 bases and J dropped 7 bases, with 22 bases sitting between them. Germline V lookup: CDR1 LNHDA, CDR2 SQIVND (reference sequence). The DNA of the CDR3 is TGTGCCACCCTCGGTCGAGGGCGCAATGGCGGGGAGCTGTTTTTT. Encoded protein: CATLGRGRNGGELFF.

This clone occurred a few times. For the CDR3, the DNA is TGTGCCAGCAGCTTGTCCCAGGGGGGCATTGAGACCCAGTACTTC. This translates into CASSLSQGGIETQYF. This chain connects TRBV5-4 to TRBJ2-5, with D possibly TRBD1 on 7 matching bases. The germline CDR1 and CDR2 sequences are SGHNT and YYREEE (reference sequence). Trimming shortened V by 1 base and J by 5 bases, and 15 bases separated the two germline ends. The CDR3 totals 15 residues.

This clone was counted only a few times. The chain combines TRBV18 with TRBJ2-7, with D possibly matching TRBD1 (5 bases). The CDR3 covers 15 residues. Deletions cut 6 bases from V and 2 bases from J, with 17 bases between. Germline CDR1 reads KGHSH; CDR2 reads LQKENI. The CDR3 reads CASSPVGHPTYEQYF. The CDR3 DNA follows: TGTGCCAGCTCCCCCGTCGGACATCCGACCTACGAGCAGTACTTC. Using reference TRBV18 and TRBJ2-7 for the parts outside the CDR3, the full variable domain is NAGVMQNPRHLVRRRGQEARLRCSPMKGHSHVYWYRQLPEEGLKFMVYLQKENIIDESGMPKERFSAEFPKEGPSILRIQQVVRGDSAAYFCASSPVGHPTYEQYFGPGTRLTVT.

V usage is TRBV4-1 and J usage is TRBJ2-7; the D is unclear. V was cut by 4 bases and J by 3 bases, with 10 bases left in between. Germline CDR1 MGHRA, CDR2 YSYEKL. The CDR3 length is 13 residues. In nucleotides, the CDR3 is TGCGCCAGCAGCCCCGCTTCTAGCTACGAGCAGTACTTC. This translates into CASSPASSYEQYF.

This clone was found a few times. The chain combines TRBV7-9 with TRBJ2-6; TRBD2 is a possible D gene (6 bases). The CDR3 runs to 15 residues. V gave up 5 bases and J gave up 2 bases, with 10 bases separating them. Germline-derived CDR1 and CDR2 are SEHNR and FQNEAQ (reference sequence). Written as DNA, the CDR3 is TGTGCCAGCAGCCTAACGGGAGCTGGGGCCAACGTCCTGACTTTC. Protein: CASSLTGAGANVLTF.

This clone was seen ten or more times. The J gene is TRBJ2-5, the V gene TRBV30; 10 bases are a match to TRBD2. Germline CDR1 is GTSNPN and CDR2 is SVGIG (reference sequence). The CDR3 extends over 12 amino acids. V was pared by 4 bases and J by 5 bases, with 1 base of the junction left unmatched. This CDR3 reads CAWTSGSETQYF. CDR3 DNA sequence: TGTGCCTGGACTAGCGGGAGCGAGACCCAGTACTTC.

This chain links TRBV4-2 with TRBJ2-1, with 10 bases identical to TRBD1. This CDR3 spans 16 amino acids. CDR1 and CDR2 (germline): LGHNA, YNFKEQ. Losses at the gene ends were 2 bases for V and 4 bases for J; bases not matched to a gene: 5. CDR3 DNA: TGTGCCAGCAGCCAACCGGACAGGGGGGCTTACAATGAGCAGTTCTTC. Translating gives CASSQPDRGAYNEQFF.

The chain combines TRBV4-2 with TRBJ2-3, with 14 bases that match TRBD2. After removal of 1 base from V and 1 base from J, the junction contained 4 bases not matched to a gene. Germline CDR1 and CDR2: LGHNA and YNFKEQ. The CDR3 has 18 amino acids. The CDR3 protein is CASSQAWGLAGGTDTQYF. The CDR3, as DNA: TGTGCCAGCAGCCAAGCTTGGGGACTAGCGGGAGGCACAGATACGCAGTATTTT.

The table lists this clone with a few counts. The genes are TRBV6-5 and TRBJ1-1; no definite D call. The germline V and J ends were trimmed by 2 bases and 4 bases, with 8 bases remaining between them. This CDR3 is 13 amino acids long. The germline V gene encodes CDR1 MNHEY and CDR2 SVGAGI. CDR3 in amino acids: CASSYPLSTEAFF. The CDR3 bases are TGTGCCAGCAGTTACCCGCTGAGCACTGAAGCTTTCTTT.

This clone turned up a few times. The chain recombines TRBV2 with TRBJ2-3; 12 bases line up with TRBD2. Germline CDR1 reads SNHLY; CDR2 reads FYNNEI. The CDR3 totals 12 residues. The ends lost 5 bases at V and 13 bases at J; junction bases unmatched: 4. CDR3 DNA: TGTGCCAGCAGTCCTAGCGGGAGGGGAGAGTATTTT. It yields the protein CASSPSGRGEYF.

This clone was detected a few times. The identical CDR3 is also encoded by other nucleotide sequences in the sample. The CDR3, as DNA: TGTGCCAGCAGTTTGCCAGGGAACTATGGCTACACCTTC. Amino acids: CASSLPGNYGYTF. The chain links TRBV28 to TRBJ1-2; D possibly corresponds to TRBD1 (5 bases). The germline gives CDR1 MDHEN, CDR2 SYDVKM. This CDR3 is built from 13 residues. Trimming shortened V by 3 bases and J by 2 bases, and 7 bases separated the two germline ends.

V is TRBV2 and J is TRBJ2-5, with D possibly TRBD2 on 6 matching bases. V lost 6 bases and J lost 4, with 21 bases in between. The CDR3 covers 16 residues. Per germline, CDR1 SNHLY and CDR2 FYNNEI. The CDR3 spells CASSVGQPNGGETQYF. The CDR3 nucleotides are TGTGCCAGCAGCGTGGGGCAGCCGAACGGGGGAGAGACCCAGTACTTC.

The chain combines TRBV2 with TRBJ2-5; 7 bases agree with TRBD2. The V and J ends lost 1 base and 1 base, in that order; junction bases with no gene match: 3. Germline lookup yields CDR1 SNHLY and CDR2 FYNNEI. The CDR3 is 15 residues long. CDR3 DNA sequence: TGTGCCAGCAGTGAAGTCGGCGGGAGCCAAGAGACCCAGTACTTC. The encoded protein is CASSEVGGSQETQYF.